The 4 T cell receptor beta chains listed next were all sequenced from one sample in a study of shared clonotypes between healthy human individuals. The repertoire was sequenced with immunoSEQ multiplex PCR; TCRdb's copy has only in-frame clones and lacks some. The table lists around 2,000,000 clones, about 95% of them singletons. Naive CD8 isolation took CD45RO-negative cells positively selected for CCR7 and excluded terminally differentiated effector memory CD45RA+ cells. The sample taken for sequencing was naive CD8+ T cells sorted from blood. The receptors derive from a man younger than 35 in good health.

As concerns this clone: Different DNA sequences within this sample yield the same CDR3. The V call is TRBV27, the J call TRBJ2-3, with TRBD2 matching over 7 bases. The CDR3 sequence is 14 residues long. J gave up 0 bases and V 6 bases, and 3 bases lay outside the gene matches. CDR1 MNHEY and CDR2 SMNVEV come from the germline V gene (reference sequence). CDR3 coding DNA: TGTGCCAGCAGCCCGGGACTAAGCACAGATACGCAGTATTTT. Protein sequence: CASSPGLSTDTQYF.

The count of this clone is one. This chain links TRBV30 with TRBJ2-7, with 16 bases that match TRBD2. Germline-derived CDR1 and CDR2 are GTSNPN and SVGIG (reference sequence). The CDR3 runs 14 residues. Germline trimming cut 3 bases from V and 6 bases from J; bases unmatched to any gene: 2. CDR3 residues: CAWRGLAGGLEQYF. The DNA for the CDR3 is TGTGCCTGGAGGGGACTAGCGGGAGGGCTCGAGCAGTACTTC.

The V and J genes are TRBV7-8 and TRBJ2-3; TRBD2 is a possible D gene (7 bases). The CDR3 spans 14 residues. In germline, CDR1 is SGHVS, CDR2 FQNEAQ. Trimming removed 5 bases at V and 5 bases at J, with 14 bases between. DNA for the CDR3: TGTGCCAGCAGCATGCGGGGGCTCGGAGATACGCAGTATTTT. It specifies CASSMRGLGDTQYF. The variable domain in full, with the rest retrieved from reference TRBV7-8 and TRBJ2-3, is GAGVSQSPRYKVAKRGQDVALRCDPISGHVSLFWYQQALGQGPEFLTYFQNEAQLDKSGLPSDRFFAERPEGSVSTLKIQRTQQEDSAVYLCASSMRGLGDTQYFGPGTRLTVL.

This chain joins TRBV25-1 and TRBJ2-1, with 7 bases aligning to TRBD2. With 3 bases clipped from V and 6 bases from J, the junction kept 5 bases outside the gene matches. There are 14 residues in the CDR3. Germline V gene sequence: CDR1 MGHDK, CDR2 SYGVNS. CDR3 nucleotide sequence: TGTGCCAGCAGTGATAGCGGGTGGTCCAATGAGCAGTTCTTC. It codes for CASSDSGWSNEQFF.